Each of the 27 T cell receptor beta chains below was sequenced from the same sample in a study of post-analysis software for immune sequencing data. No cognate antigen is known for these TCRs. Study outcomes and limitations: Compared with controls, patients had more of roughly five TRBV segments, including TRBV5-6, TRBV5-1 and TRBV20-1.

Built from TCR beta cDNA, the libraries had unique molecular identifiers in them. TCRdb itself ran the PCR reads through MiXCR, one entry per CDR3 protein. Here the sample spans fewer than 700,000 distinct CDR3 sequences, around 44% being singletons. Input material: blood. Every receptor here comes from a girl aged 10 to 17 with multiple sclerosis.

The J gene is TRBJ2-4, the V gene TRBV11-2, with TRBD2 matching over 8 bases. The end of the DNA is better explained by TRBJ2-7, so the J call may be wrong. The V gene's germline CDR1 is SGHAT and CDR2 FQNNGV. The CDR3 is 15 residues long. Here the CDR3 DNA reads TGTGCCAGCAGCCCAGGAGTTAGCGGGGCCGGCGAGCAGTACTTC. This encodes CASSPGVSGAGEQYF.

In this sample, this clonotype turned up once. CDR3 in DNA: TGTGCCAGCAGTCCCTACTTCCTCCCCCGAGCGGGCCCCTATGGCTACACCTTC. Translated, it gives CASSPYFLPRAGPYGYTF. The chain combines TRBV12-3 or TRBV12-4 with TRBJ1-2; D is unresolved. The CDR3 covers 18 residues. The germline V and J ends were trimmed by 5 bases and 4 bases, with 26 bases remaining between them.

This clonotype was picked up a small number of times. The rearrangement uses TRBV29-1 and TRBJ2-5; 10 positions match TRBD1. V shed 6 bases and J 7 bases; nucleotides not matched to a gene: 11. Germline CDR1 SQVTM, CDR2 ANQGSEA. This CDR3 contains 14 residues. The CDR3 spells CSVIPGTGVVTQYF. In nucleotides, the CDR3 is TGCAGCGTGATTCCCGGGACAGGGGTCGTGACCCAGTACTTC.

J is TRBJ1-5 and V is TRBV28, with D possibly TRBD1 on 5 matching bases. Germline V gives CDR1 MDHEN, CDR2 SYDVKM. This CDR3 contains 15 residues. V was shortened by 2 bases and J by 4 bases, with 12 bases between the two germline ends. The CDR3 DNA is TGTGCCAGCAGTTTACTCAGGGCGTATAATCAGCCCCAGCATTTT. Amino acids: CASSLLRAYNQPQHF. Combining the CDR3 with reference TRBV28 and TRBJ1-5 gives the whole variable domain DVKVTQSSRYLVKRTGEKVFLECVQDMDHENMFWYRQDPGLGLRLIYFSYDVKMKEKGDIPEGYSVSREKKERFSLILESASTNQTSMYLCASSLLRAYNQPQHFGDGTRLSIL.

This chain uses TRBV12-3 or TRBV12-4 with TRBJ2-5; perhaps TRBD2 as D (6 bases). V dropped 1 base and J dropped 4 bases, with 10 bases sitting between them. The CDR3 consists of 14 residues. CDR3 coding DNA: TGTGCCAGCAGTTTAGACGAGGGAGGAGAGACCCAGTACTTC. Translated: CASSLDEGGETQYF.

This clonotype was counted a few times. The CDR3 loop reads CSAPGPLVNEQFF. CDR3 DNA: TGCAGTGCTCCGGGGCCCCTCGTAAATGAGCAGTTCTTC. This rearrangement joins TRBV20-1 to TRBJ2-1, with D possibly being TRBD1 or TRBD2 (5 bases each). Trimming left V 5 bases short and J 7 bases short, with 15 bases between. CDR3 length: 13 amino acids. Germline assignment: CDR1 DFQATT and CDR2 SNEGSKA (reference sequence).

The CDR3 spells CASTGVHGASYEQYF. CDR3 bases: TGTGCCAGCACTGGGGTCCACGGGGCCTCCTACGAGCAGTACTTC. The chain carries TRBV27 and TRBJ2-7; the D call may be TRBD1 or TRBD2 (5 bases each). The CDR3 consists of 15 residues. V was clipped by 7 bases and J by 0 bases, with 16 bases between them. Germline V lookup: CDR1 MNHEY, CDR2 SMNVEV (reference sequence).

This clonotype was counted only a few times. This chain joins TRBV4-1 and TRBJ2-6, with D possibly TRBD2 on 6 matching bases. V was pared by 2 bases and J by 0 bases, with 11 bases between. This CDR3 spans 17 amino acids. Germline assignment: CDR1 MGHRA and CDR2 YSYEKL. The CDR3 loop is CASSQRDSYSGANVLTF. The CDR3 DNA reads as TGCGCCAGCAGCCAAAGGGACTCTTACTCTGGGGCCAACGTCCTGACTTTC.

The CDR3 sequence is CSASYLRGANSPLHF. As DNA, the CDR3 is TGCAGTGCTAGTTATCTCCGAGGGGCTAATTCACCCCTCCACTTT. The rearrangement uses TRBV20-1 and TRBJ1-6; D possibly corresponds to TRBD1 (5 bases). Per germline, CDR1 DFQATT and CDR2 SNEGSKA (reference sequence). The CDR3 length is 15 residues. V was clipped by 3 bases and J by 6 bases, with 15 bases between them.

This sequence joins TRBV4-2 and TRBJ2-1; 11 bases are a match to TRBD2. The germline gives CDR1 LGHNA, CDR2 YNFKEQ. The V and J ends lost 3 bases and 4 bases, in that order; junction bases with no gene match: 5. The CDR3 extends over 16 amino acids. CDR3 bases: TGTGCCAGCAGCCAGACAACTAGCGGGGGTTACAATGAGCAGTTCTTC. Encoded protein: CASSQTTSGGYNEQFF.

CDR3 in DNA: TGTGCCAGCAGCCAAGGGGTGGGAGACTACACCTTC. Translated: CASSQGVGDYTF. This rearrangement joins TRBV3-1 to TRBJ1-2; no firm D call. Trimming removed 1 base at V and 10 bases at J, with 10 bases between. Germline CDR1 LGHDT, CDR2 YNNKEL (reference sequence). CDR3 length: 12 amino acids.

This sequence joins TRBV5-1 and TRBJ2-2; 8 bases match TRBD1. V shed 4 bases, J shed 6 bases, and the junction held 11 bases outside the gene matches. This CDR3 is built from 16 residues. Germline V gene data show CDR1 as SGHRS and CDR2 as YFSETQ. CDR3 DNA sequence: TGCGCCAGCAGCCAAGGACAGGGTCTTCTCTCCGGGGAGCTGTTTTTT. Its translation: CASSQGQGLLSGELFF.

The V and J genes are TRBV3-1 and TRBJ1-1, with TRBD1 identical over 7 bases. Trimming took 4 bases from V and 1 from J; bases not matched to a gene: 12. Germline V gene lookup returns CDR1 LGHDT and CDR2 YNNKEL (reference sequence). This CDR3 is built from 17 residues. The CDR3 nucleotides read TGTGCCAGCAGCCGAGTCCCGGGACAGTTGGGGAACACTGAAGCTTTCTTT. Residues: CASSRVPGQLGNTEAFF. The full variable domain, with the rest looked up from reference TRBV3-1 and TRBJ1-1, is DTAVSQTPKYLVTQMGNDKSIKCEQNLGHDTMYWYKQDSKKFLKIMFSYNNKELIINETVPNRFSPKSPDKAHLNLHINSLELGDSAVYFCASSRVPGQLGNTEAFFGQGTRLTVV.

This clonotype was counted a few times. The CDR3 protein is CASSLSRSTDTQYF. CDR3 DNA sequence: TGTGCCAGCAGTTTATCTAGAAGCACAGATACGCAGTATTTT. The V and J genes are TRBV12-3 or TRBV12-4 and TRBJ2-3, with D unclear. The CDR3 runs 14 residues. V was pared by 2 bases and J by 0 bases, with 6 bases between.

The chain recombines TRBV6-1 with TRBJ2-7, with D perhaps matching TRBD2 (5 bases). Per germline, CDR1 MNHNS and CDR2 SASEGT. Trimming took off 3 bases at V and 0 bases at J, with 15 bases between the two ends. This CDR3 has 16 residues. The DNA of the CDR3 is TGTGCCAGCAGTGATAGGAAGTGGGAGAGCTCCTACGAGCAGTACTTC. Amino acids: CASSDRKWESSYEQYF.

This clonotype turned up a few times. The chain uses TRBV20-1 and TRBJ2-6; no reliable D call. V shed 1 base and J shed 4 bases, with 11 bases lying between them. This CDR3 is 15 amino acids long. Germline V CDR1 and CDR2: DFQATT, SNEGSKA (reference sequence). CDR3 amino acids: CSARAGSSGANVLTF. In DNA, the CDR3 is TGCAGTGCTAGAGCGGGTTCCTCAGGGGCCAACGTCCTGACTTTC.

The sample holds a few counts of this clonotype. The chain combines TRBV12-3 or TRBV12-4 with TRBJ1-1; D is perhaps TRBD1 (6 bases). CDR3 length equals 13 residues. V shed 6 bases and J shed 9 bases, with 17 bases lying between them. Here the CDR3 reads CASSDRGATKAFF. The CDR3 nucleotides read TGTGCCAGCAGCGATAGGGGGGCAACTAAAGCTTTCTTT.

CDR3 sequence reads: CASSPAGQGAYNEQFF. The CDR3 DNA follows: TGTGCCAGCAGCCCCGCGGGACAGGGGGCCTACAATGAGCAGTTCTTC. The chain combines TRBV7-9 with TRBJ2-1; 11 positions agree with TRBD1. Germline values: CDR1 SEHNR, CDR2 FQNEAQ (reference sequence). This CDR3 contains 16 residues. Trimming took 5 bases from V and 2 from J; bases not matched to a gene: 5. The whole variable domain, filled in from reference TRBV7-9 and TRBJ2-1, reads DTGVSQNPRHKITKRGQNVTFRCDPISEHNRLYWYRQTLGQGPEFLTYFQNEAQLEKSRLLSDRFSAERPKGSFSTLEIQRTEQGDSAMYLCASSPAGQGAYNEQFFGPGTRLTVL.

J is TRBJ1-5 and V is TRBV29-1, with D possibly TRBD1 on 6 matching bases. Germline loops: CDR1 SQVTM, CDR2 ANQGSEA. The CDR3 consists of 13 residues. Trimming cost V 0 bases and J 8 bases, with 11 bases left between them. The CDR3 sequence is CSVEEGAGKPQHF. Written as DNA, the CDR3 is TGCAGCGTTGAAGAGGGGGCCGGGAAGCCCCAGCATTTT.

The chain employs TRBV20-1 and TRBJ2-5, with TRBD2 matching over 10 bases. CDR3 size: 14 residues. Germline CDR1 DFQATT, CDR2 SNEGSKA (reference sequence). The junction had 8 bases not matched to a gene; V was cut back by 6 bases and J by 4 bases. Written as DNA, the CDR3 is TGCAGTGCCCCACTAGCGGGGAACAGAGAGACCCAGTACTTC. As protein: CSAPLAGNRETQYF.

The CDR3 sequence is CASSLVGDPETQYF. CDR3 bases: TGTGCCAGCAGCTTAGTGGGGGACCCAGAGACCCAGTACTTC. This chain links TRBV7-2 with TRBJ2-5; the D gene could be TRBD1 or TRBD2 (5 bases each). The V and J ends lost 1 base and 4 bases respectively, with 10 bases between them. Germline values: CDR1 SGHTA, CDR2 FQGNSA. This CDR3 is 14 amino acids long.

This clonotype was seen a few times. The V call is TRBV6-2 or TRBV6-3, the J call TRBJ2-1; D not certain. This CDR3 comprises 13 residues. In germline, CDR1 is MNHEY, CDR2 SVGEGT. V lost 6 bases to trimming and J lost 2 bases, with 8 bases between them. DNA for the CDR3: TGTGCCAGCAGGGACGAACCCTACAATGAGCAGTTCTTC. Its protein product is CASRDEPYNEQFF.

CDR3 coding DNA: TGTGCCAGCAGTTACAGTGAGGATTCACCCCTCCACTTT. As protein: CASSYSEDSPLHF. V usage is TRBV6-5 and J usage is TRBJ1-6; no reliable D call. The V gene lost 2 bases and the J gene lost 8 bases, with 7 bases spanning the gap. There are 13 residues in the CDR3. Germline CDR1 reads MNHEY; CDR2 reads SVGAGI.

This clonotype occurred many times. Written as DNA, the CDR3 is TGTGCCAGCAGTTTAAGCGGCTCCTACGAGCAGTACTTC. Protein: CASSLSGSYEQYF. The rearrangement joins TRBV12-3 or TRBV12-4 to TRBJ2-7, with D possibly matching TRBD2 (5 bases). The CDR3 is 13 amino acids. V dropped 2 bases and J dropped 0 bases, with 5 bases sitting between them.

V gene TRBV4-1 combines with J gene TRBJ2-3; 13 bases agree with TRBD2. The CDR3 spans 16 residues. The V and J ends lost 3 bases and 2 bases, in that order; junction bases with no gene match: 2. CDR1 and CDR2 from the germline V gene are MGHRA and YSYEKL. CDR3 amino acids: CASSQGLAGLTDTQYF. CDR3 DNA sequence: TGCGCCAGCAGCCAGGGACTAGCGGGGCTCACAGATACGCAGTATTTT.

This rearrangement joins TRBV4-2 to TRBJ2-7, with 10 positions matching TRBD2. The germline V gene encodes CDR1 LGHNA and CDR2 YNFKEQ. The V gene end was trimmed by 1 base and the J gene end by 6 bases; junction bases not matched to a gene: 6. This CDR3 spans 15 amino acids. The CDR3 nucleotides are TGTGCCAGCAGCCAAGTTCTAGCGGGAGCATTCGAGCAGTACTTC. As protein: CASSQVLAGAFEQYF.

CDR3 residues: CAISDEGHEQFF. The CDR3 DNA follows: TGTGCCATCAGTGATGAAGGTCATGAGCAGTTCTTC. The chain is built from TRBV10-3 and TRBJ2-1; D uncertain. This CDR3 has 12 residues. Germline lookup yields CDR1 ENHRY and CDR2 SYGVKD. Between the trimmed V and J ends, which lost 3 bases and 8 bases, there was a span of 8 bases.